These 29 T cell receptor beta chains originate from one sample sequenced in a study of radiotherapy plus CTLA-4 blockade in lung cancer. Repertoires were generated with immunoSEQ multiplex PCR, while TCRdb's copy carries only in-frame clones and drops some. This sample carries about 120,000 clones, about four fifths of them seen once, and the ten largest clones take over 4%. This specimen consisted of peripheral blood, obtained from a patient treated with radiotherapy plus ipilimumab. The receptors stem from a human donor with non-small cell lung cancer who had a partial response to radiotherapy plus ipilimumab.

This clone was counted at least ten times. This chain uses TRBV7-9 with TRBJ2-7; 8 bases are shared with TRBD1. The CDR3 runs 17 residues. J gave up 6 bases and V 1 base, and 14 bases lay outside the gene matches. The germline gives CDR1 SEHNR, CDR2 FQNEAQ (reference sequence). The CDR3 is CASSLDGTGPRGTEQYV. CDR3 DNA: TGTGCCAGCAGCTTAGATGGGACAGGACCCCGAGGAACCGAGCAGTACGTC.

This clone was seen just once. CDR3 DNA: TGTGCCAGCAGTGTCCGGGACTTAACAGATACGCAGTATTTT. Its protein product is CASSVRDLTDTQYF. The rearrangement links TRBV6-4 to TRBJ2-3, with D possibly TRBD2 on 6 matching bases. Trimming pared 4 bases from V and 3 bases from J, leaving 11 bases between. This CDR3 contains 14 residues. Germline V CDR1 and CDR2: MRHNA, SNTAGT.

V usage is TRBV9 and J usage is TRBJ2-7; D may be TRBD1 (5 bases). The CDR3 contains 15 residues. The germline V gene encodes CDR1 SGDLS and CDR2 YYNGEE. V shed 2 bases and J shed 0 bases, with 12 bases lying between them. CDR3: CASSVAQAPSYEQYF. The CDR3 DNA reads TGTGCCAGCAGCGTCGCACAGGCCCCCTCCTACGAGCAGTACTTC.

The chain joins TRBV18 to TRBJ2-2; D is uncertain. Germline V CDR1 and CDR2: KGHSH, LQKENI. V was clipped by 4 bases and J by 3 bases, with 9 bases between them. The CDR3 runs to 14 residues. The CDR3 reads CASSRVLDTGELFF. CDR3 nucleotide sequence: TGTGCCAGCTCACGAGTATTGGACACCGGGGAGCTGTTTTTT. The full variable domain, with the rest looked up from reference TRBV18 and TRBJ2-2, is NAGVMQNPRHLVRRRGQEARLRCSPMKGHSHVYWYRQLPEEGLKFMVYLQKENIIDESGMPKERFSAEFPKEGPSILRIQQVVRGDSAAYFCASSRVLDTGELFFGEGSRLTVL.

The gene calls are TRBV9 and TRBJ2-7; TRBD1 aligns across 10 bases. The CDR3 totals 16 residues. The germline gives CDR1 SGDLS, CDR2 YYNGEE. V trimming: 4 bases; J trimming: 2 bases; junction bases outside the gene matches: 9. The CDR3 DNA reads TGTGCCAGCAGCACCTCGCCCGGACAGGGGGCCTACGAGCAGTACTTC. This encodes CASSTSPGQGAYEQYF.

CDR3 protein: CASSAPGQRSGELFF. DNA of the CDR3: TGTGCCAGCAGTGCTCCGGGACAGCGGTCCGGGGAGCTGTTTTTT. The chain employs TRBV28 and TRBJ2-2, with 7 bases identical to TRBD1. This CDR3 spans 15 amino acids. The V and J ends lost 5 bases and 6 bases, in that order; junction bases with no gene match: 9. CDR1 and CDR2 from the germline V gene are MDHEN and SYDVKM.

The chain couples TRBV7-9 to TRBJ2-7; 12 bases are shared with TRBD2. The CDR3 is 19 amino acids. The trim removed 0 bases at V and 2 bases at J, leaving 11 bases unmatched. Germline V gene lookup returns CDR1 SEHNR and CDR2 FQNEAQ (reference sequence). CDR3 residues: CASSLAGGLAGPRTYEQYF. The CDR3 DNA sequence: TGTGCCAGCAGCTTAGCAGGGGGACTAGCGGGCCCCAGAACCTACGAGCAGTACTTC.

This clone was detected many times. The V gene is TRBV2, the J gene TRBJ2-6; D ambiguous. The CDR3 totals 14 residues. Germline V CDR1 and CDR2: SNHLY, FYNNEI. V lost 7 bases and J 0 bases, leaving 7 bases between the germline ends. CDR3 bases: TGTGCCAGCAACGGTCCCTCTGGGGCCAACGTCCTGACTTTC. Amino acid sequence: CASNGPSGANVLTF.

The J gene is TRBJ1-1, the V gene TRBV10-3; D is unclear. V dropped 4 bases and J dropped 8 bases, with 11 bases sitting between them. Germline assignment: CDR1 ENHRY and CDR2 SYGVKD. This CDR3 has 12 residues. CDR3 sequence: CAISASREEAFF. The CDR3 DNA reads as TGTGCCATCAGTGCCTCTCGGGAAGAAGCTTTCTTT.

This clone has a single count. V is TRBV6-5 and J is TRBJ2-1; D remains unclear. The length of the CDR3 is 14 residues. Germline CDR1 reads MNHEY; CDR2 reads SVGAGI. Trimming removed 0 bases at V and 7 bases at J, with 10 bases between. In DNA, the CDR3 is TGTGCCAGCAGTTACTCGTGTTTTTCAAATGAGCAGTTCTTC. Translated: CASSYSCFSNEQFF.

This chain uses TRBV28 with TRBJ1-2; 7 bases map to TRBD1. There are 15 residues in the CDR3. Losses at the gene ends were 4 bases for V and 2 bases for J; bases not matched to a gene: 7. The germline V gene has CDR1 MDHEN and CDR2 SYDVKM. This CDR3 is CASSSIRGTNYGYTF. DNA of the CDR3: TGTGCCAGCAGTTCGATCAGGGGGACCAACTATGGCTACACCTTC.

The chain is built from TRBV5-6 and TRBJ1-2; D not certain. V gave up 0 bases and J gave up 0 bases, with 9 bases separating them. Germline assignment: CDR1 SGHDT and CDR2 YYEEEE. The CDR3 is made up of 15 amino acids. CDR3 in DNA: TGTGCCAGCAGCTTGGTCGACACCGCTAACTATGGCTACACCTTC. It encodes CASSLVDTANYGYTF.

For the CDR3, the DNA is TGCGCCAGCAGCTCCCAGACAGATAACTATGGCTACACCTTC. Translation gives CASSSQTDNYGYTF. The chain is built from TRBV5-1 and TRBJ1-2; possibly TRBD1 for D (5 bases). V was shortened by 3 bases and J by 1 base, with 10 bases between the two germline ends. The CDR3 runs 14 residues. Germline V gene lookup returns CDR1 SGHRS and CDR2 YFSETQ.

In its sample, this clone was seen once. This rearrangement joins TRBV9 to TRBJ2-5; D not certain. V shed 0 bases and J shed 2 bases, with 11 bases lying between them. The CDR3 covers 15 residues. Germline V gene lookup returns CDR1 SGDLS and CDR2 YYNGEE. The CDR3 DNA follows: TGTGCCAGCAGCGTAGATCAGATCCGACAAGAGACCCAGTACTTC. Translating gives CASSVDQIRQETQYF.

The chain couples TRBV6-6 to TRBJ2-1; the match to TRBD2 covers 7 bases. This CDR3 contains 14 residues. Germline trimming cut 7 bases from V and 2 bases from J; bases unmatched to any gene: 5. Germline CDR1 and CDR2: MNHNY and SVGAGI (reference sequence). The CDR3 reads CASINSGTYNEQFF. CDR3 nucleotides: TGTGCCAGCATTAACAGCGGGACCTACAATGAGCAGTTCTTC.

This clone appeared once. The chain is built from TRBV7-2 and TRBJ2-6, with a possible D match to TRBD1 (5 bases). The CDR3 extends over 14 amino acids. The germline V gene has CDR1 SGHTA and CDR2 FQGNSA. Trimming stripped 1 base from V and 4 bases from J, with 5 bases between. The CDR3 loop is CASSLDRGANVLTF. Written as DNA, the CDR3 is TGTGCCAGCAGCTTAGACAGGGGGGCCAACGTCCTGACTTTC. The full variable domain, completed using reference TRBV7-2 and TRBJ2-6, is GAGVSQSPSNKVTEKGKDVELRCDPISGHTALYWYRQSLGQGLEFLIYFQGNSAPDKSGLPSDRFSAERTGGSVSTLTIQRTQQEDSAVYLCASSLDRGANVLTFGAGSRLTVL.

J is TRBJ2-7 and V is TRBV6-6; D ambiguous. V gave up 2 bases and J gave up 3 bases, with 11 bases separating them. The CDR3 consists of 14 residues. Germline-derived CDR1 and CDR2 are MNHNY and SVGAGI (reference sequence). CDR3 sequence (DNA): TGTGCCAGCAGTTACGCCAGCTGCCACTACGAGCAGTACGTC. This sequence encodes CASSYASCHYEQYV.

This clone has just a few counts. CDR3 in DNA: TGTGCCAGCGGGGACAGGGAGCGGACTGAAGCTTTCTTT. It translates to CASGDRERTEAFF. V and J are TRBV6-1 and TRBJ1-1, with 9 bases identical to TRBD1. The CDR3 sequence is 13 residues long. Germline loops: CDR1 MNHNS, CDR2 SASEGT. V lost 8 bases and J lost 5; bases outside the gene matches: 6.

V is TRBV7-8 and J is TRBJ2-1; 7 bases match TRBD1. This CDR3 has 15 residues. The germline V gene encodes CDR1 SGHVS and CDR2 FQNEAQ. The trim removed 3 bases at V and 2 bases at J, leaving 4 bases unmatched. The CDR3 loop reads CASSFQGQTYNEQFF. The CDR3 DNA is TGTGCCAGCAGCTTCCAGGGACAGACCTACAATGAGCAGTTCTTC.

The V gene is TRBV28, the J gene TRBJ2-1; D uncertain. Trimming shortened V by 7 bases and J by 7 bases, and 11 bases separated the two germline ends. Germline CDR1 is MDHEN and CDR2 is SYDVKM. The CDR3 runs 12 residues. The CDR3 region is CASTDSGNEQFF. For the CDR3, the DNA is TGTGCCAGCACTGATTCAGGTAATGAGCAGTTCTTC.

CDR3 in DNA: TGTGCCAGCAGCTTGGATCTCGGGTCCGGGGAGCTGTTTTTT. Its protein product is CASSLDLGSGELFF. This chain links TRBV5-5 with TRBJ2-2; D is unclear. The CDR3 totals 14 residues. Germline CDR1 and CDR2: SGHKS and YYEKEE (reference sequence). Trimming took 0 bases from V and 6 from J, leaving 9 bases between them.

This chain joins TRBV19 and TRBJ2-1; D is ambiguous. V was trimmed by 7 bases and J by 0 bases, leaving 7 bases between them. There are 13 residues in the CDR3. Germline V gene data show CDR1 as LNHDA and CDR2 as SQIVND (reference sequence). CDR3 residues: CASTQNSYNEQFF. In DNA form, the CDR3 reads TGTGCCAGTACACAGAACTCCTACAATGAGCAGTTCTTC. Using reference TRBV19 and TRBJ2-1 for the parts outside the CDR3, the full variable domain is DGGITQSPKYLFRKEGQNVTLSCEQNLNHDAMYWYRQDPGQGLRLIYYSQIVNDFQKGDIAEGYSVSREKKESFPLTVTSAQKNPTAFYLCASTQNSYNEQFFGPGTRLTVL.

The J gene is TRBJ1-1, the V gene TRBV7-3; TRBD1 aligns across 7 bases. V dropped 6 bases and J dropped 2; count of bases not matched to a gene: 9. This CDR3 spans 15 amino acids. Germline values: CDR1 SGHTA, CDR2 FQGTGA. This CDR3 reads CASRQISGGNTEAFF. As DNA, the CDR3 is TGTGCCAGCAGACAGATTTCAGGGGGAAACACTGAAGCTTTCTTT.

V is TRBV4-1 and J is TRBJ1-1; 7 bases agree with TRBD1. CDR1 is MGHRA and CDR2 is YSYEKL in the germline V gene. J gave up 3 bases and V 4 bases, and 8 bases lay outside the gene matches. The CDR3 has 15 amino acids. The CDR3 DNA reads as TGCGCCAGCAGCCTGCAAGGGGGCGTATACACTGAAGCTTTCTTT. Its translation is CASSLQGGVYTEAFF.

The CDR3 DNA reads as TGTGCCAGCAGCGTAACTTCGAGACAGGGCTATAATTCACCCCTCCACTTT. Amino acid sequence: CASSVTSRQGYNSPLHF. The V call is TRBV9, the J call TRBJ1-6, with 7 bases fitting TRBD1. V dropped 1 base and J dropped 3; count of bases not matched to a gene: 7. Germline CDR1 and CDR2: SGDLS and YYNGEE. The CDR3 loop spans 17 amino acids. Complete variable domain (other parts from reference TRBV9 and TRBJ1-6): DSGVTQTPKHLITATGQRVTLRCSPRSGDLSVYWYQQSLDQGLQFLIQYYNGEERAKGNILERFSAQQFPDLHSELNLSSLELGDSALYFCASSVTSRQGYNSPLHFGNGTRLTVT.

CDR3 bases: TGTGCCTGGCGAGGACTTAAGAATCAGCCCCAGCATTTT. It is translated as CAWRGLKNQPQHF. This rearrangement joins TRBV30 to TRBJ1-5, with D uncertain. CDR1 is GTSNPN, CDR2 SVGIG, per germline (reference sequence). V was pared by 5 bases and J by 4 bases, with 12 bases between. The CDR3 contains 13 residues.

The chain uses TRBV19 and TRBJ2-2; D is unclear. Germline CDR1 is LNHDA and CDR2 is SQIVND (reference sequence). The CDR3 is 11 residues long. Trimming removed 3 bases at V and 9 bases at J, with 5 bases between. The DNA of the CDR3 is TGTGCCAGTAGTATTGGCTGGGAGCTGTTTTTT. Residues: CASSIGWELFF.

The chain carries TRBV19 and TRBJ2-2; D is perhaps TRBD1 (6 bases). V lost 3 bases to trimming and J lost 1 base, with 9 bases between them. The germline V gene has CDR1 LNHDA and CDR2 SQIVND (reference sequence). The CDR3 is 15 amino acids. The CDR3 here is CASSMAGVNTGELFF. CDR3 bases: TGTGCCAGTAGTATGGCAGGGGTGAACACCGGGGAGCTGTTTTTT.

The V call is TRBV29-1, the J call TRBJ2-7, with TRBD2 matching over 13 bases. Trimming cost V 8 bases and J 0 bases; bases outside gene matches: 10. The CDR3 runs to 16 residues. Germline loops: CDR1 SQVTM, CDR2 ANQGSEA. The CDR3 DNA reads TGCAGCCCCTCCGGGACTAGCGGGAACCTCTCCTACGAGCAGTACTTC. It specifies CSPSGTSGNLSYEQYF.